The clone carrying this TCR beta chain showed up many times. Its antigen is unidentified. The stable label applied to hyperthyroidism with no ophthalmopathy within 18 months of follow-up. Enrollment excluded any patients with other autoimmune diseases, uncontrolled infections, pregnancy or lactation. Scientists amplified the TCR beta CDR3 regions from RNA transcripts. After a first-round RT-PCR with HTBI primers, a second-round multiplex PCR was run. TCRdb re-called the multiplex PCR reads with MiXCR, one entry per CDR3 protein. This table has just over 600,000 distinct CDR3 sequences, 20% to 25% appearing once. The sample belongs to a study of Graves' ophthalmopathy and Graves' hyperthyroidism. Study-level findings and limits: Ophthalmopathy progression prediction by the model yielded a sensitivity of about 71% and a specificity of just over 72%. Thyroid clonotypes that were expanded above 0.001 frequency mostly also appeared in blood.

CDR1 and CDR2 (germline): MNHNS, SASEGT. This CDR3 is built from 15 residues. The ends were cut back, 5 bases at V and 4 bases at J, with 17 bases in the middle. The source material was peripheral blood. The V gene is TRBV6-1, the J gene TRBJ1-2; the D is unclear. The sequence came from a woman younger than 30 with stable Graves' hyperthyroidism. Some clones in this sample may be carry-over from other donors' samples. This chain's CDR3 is CASSPADTLVYGYTF. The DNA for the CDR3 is TGTGCCAGCAGTCCGGCGGATACACTTGTCTATGGCTACACCTTC.